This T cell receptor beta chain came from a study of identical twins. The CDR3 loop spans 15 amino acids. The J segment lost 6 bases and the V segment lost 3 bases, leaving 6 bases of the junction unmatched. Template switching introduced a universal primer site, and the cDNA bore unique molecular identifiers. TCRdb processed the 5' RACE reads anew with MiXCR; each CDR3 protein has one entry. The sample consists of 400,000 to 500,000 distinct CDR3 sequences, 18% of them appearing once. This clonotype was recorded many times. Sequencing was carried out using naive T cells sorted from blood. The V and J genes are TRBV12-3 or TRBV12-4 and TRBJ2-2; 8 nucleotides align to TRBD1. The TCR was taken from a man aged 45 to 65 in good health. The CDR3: CASSFAGGGSGELFF. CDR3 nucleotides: TGTGCCAGCAGTTTTGCAGGGGGCGGATCCGGGGAGCTGTTTTTT.